Following are 21 T cell receptor beta chains from one sample sequenced in a study of T cells in women clearing cervical HPV infection. Repertoires were generated with immunoSEQ multiplex PCR, while TCRdb's copy carries only in-frame clones and drops some. The listing records fewer than 25,000 clones. Sequencing was performed on blood buffy coat. The source is a woman between 18 and 70 years old with a cervical HPV16 infection that either progressed to CIN3+ or cleared (not recorded which).

Notes on this clone: The CDR3 extends 3 residues past the end of the read, so its final part is completed from the germline J gene. The rearrangement uses TRBV2 and TRBJ2-3; 9 bases are a match to TRBD2. Germline lookup yields CDR1 SNHLY and CDR2 FYNNEI. The CDR3 runs to 16 residues. CDR3 amino acids: CASSEALSGGVETQYF. The CDR3 bases that were read are TGTGCCAGCAGTGAAGCGCTTAGCGGGGGAGTGGAGACG.

In the case of this clone: The CDR3 end is not reached by the read, which stops 3 residues before it; the germline J gene fills it in. The V gene is TRBV11-2, the J gene TRBJ1-2, with 7 bases identical to TRBD1. CDR1 and CDR2 from the germline V gene are SGHAT and FQNNGV. This CDR3 comprises 14 residues. CDR3 protein: CASSLDRDGYDYTF. CDR3 DNA, as far as it was read: TGTGCCAGCAGCCTCGACAGGGACGGCTACGAC.

Comment on this clone: The read ends 3 residues before the CDR3 terminus; that terminus is restored from the germline J gene. The chain links TRBV30 to TRBJ1-2; 7 bases match TRBD1. J gave up 2 bases and V 1 base, and 4 bases lay outside the gene matches. Germline values: CDR1 GTSNPN, CDR2 SVGIG (reference sequence). CDR3 size: 14 residues. The DNA read from the CDR3 is TGTGCCTGGAGTGGGGACAGCCAAAACTATGGC. Translated, it gives CAWSGDSQNYG. In full, the CDR3 reads CAWSGDSQNYGYTF.

Points on this clone: The read ends 3 residues early relative to the CDR3; the germline J gene fills the gap. The rearrangement joins TRBV7-8 to TRBJ2-3, with TRBD1 matching over 9 bases. The CDR3 length is 14 residues. Trimming took 4 bases from V and 5 from J; bases not matched to a gene: 4. Germline V gene lookup returns CDR1 SGHVS and CDR2 FQNEAQ. This chain's CDR3 is CASSWTGAGDTQYF. CDR3 bases read: TGTGCCAGCAGCTGGACAGGGGCCGGAGATACG.

About this clone itself: The read terminates 3 residues ahead of where the CDR3 ends, so the germline J gene completes it. This chain joins TRBV3-1 (or the pseudogene TRBV3-2) and TRBJ2-3; unclear D gene. Deletions cut 1 base from V and 2 bases from J, with 4 bases between. The CDR3 has 13 amino acids. Germline values: CDR1 LGHDT, CDR2 YNNKEL (reference sequence). The CDR3 bases that were read are TGTGCCAGCAGCCAAGGGCCCACAGATACG. Translating gives CASSQGPTDT. The whole CDR3 sequence is CASSQGPTDTQYF.

About this clone: The observed sequence ends 3 residues before the CDR3 terminus, with the missing tail filled in from the germline J gene. The rearrangement joins TRBV7-8 to TRBJ2-7; D is perhaps TRBD1 (5 bases). Germline V CDR1 and CDR2: SGHVS, FQNEAQ. The germline V and J ends were trimmed by 0 bases and 6 bases, with 12 bases remaining between them. This CDR3 is built from 14 residues. The CDR3 bases that were read are TGTGCCAGCAGCTTAGCGCCGACAGTCGGCGAG. Its translation is CASSLAPTVGE. The CDR3 as a whole reads CASSLAPTVGEQYF.

About this clone: The read gets to within 3 residues of the CDR3 end, and the germline J gene fills in the rest. The chain joins TRBV30 to TRBJ1-2; D possibly corresponds to TRBD1 (5 bases). Germline-derived CDR1 and CDR2 are GTSNPN and SVGIG (reference sequence). The CDR3 consists of 16 residues. CDR3 DNA (partial): TGTGCCTGGGGGACTAGCGGGACCTTCGCCTACAATGAC. This sequence encodes CAWGTSGTFAYND. The whole CDR3 is CAWGTSGTFAYNDYTF.

On this clone: The read falls 3 residues short of the CDR3 end, and the missing part is taken from the germline J gene. J is TRBJ2-3 and V is TRBV5-1; 7 bases are shared with TRBD1. The CDR3 has 17 amino acids. V shed 3 bases and J 1 base; nucleotides not matched to a gene: 11. Germline-derived CDR1 and CDR2 are SGHRS and YFSETQ. The sequenced CDR3 bases are TGCGCCAGCAGCTCCTCATTGACAGGGTTGGGCACAGATACG. Translation: CASSSSLTGLGTDT. The complete CDR3 reads CASSSSLTGLGTDTQYF.

Notes on this clone: The observed sequence ends 3 residues before the CDR3 terminus, with the missing tail filled in from the germline J gene. The chain couples TRBV20-1 to TRBJ2-3; TRBD2 agrees at 8 bases. The J segment lost 6 bases and the V segment lost 4 bases, leaving 6 bases of the junction unmatched. Per the germline V gene, CDR1 is DFQATT and CDR2 is SNEGSKA (reference sequence). The CDR3 covers 13 residues. CDR3 protein: CSAMLPGGDTQYF. The sequenced part of the CDR3 DNA is TGCAGTGCTATGCTACCGGGGGGGGATACG.

Remarks on this clone: The CDR3 is cut off 3 residues early in the read; its end comes from the germline J gene. V is TRBV18 and J is TRBJ1-1; D may be TRBD1 (5 bases). This CDR3 region has 14 residues. Germline CDR1 is KGHSH and CDR2 is LQKENI. The CDR3 spells CASSPQGRGTKAFF. The sequenced CDR3 bases are TGTGCCAGCTCACCGCAGGGCCGAGGGACTAAA.

A remark on this clone: From the germline J gene comes the end of the CDR3, since the read stops 3 residues before it. V usage is TRBV30 and J usage is TRBJ2-2; 7 nucleotides match TRBD2. From germline, CDR1 is GTSNPN and CDR2 SVGIG (reference sequence). The CDR3 length is 16 residues. The sequenced part of the CDR3 DNA is TGTGCCTGGAGTGGACCAGGCGGGGGTTATAATTCACCG. Translation: CAWSGPGGGYNSP. In full, the CDR3 is CAWSGPGGGYNSPLFF.

Regarding this clone: The read falls 3 residues short of the CDR3 end, and the missing part is taken from the germline J gene. This chain uses TRBV7-8 with TRBJ2-7; possible D gene TRBD1, 5 bases. The germline CDR1 and CDR2 sequences are SGHVS and FQNEAQ. The CDR3 extends over 15 amino acids. V was cut by 2 bases and J by 1 base, with 12 bases left in between. The DNA read from the CDR3 is TGTGCCAGCAGCTTACACCAGGGCCAATCCTACGAG. Encoded protein: CASSLHQGQSYE. The CDR3 in full is CASSLHQGQSYEQYF.

Worth noting for this clone: The read ends 3 residues before the CDR3 terminus; that terminus is restored from the germline J gene. The chain uses TRBV6-2 or TRBV6-3 and TRBJ2-3; 9 bases align to TRBD2. Germline V gene data show CDR1 as MNHEY and CDR2 as SVGEGT. The CDR3 is 16 amino acids. The CDR3 here is CASSKISGLAYETQYF. The sequenced CDR3 bases are TGTGCCAGCAGCAAAATCTCGGGACTAGCATACGAGACG.

On this clone itself: Sequencing ends 3 residues short of the CDR3 end; the germline J gene provides the rest. The gene calls are TRBV3-1 (or the pseudogene TRBV3-2) and TRBJ1-1; 7 nucleotides align to TRBD1. Germline V lookup: CDR1 LGHDT, CDR2 YNNKEL (reference sequence). The CDR3 totals 15 residues. V was pared by 4 bases and J by 4 bases, with 9 bases of the junction left unmatched. This CDR3 is CASSLRQGGGTEAFF. CDR3 DNA, as far as it was read: TGTGCCAGCAGCCTCAGACAGGGAGGGGGCACTGAA.

In the case of this clone: The read gets to within 3 residues of the CDR3 end, and the germline J gene fills in the rest. The V call is TRBV6-2 or TRBV6-3, the J call TRBJ2-7, with 7 positions matching TRBD1. J gave up 1 base and V 6 bases, and 9 bases lay outside the gene matches. The germline V gene has CDR1 MNHEY and CDR2 SVGEGT. CDR3 size: 15 residues. The CDR3 DNA, read in part, is TGTGCCAGCAGACTACAGGGGATGGCGTCCTACGAG. Encoded protein: CASRLQGMASYE. The full CDR3 is CASRLQGMASYEQYF.

This CDR3 reads CSVAQDRTDSPLFF. CDR3 DNA, as far as it was read: TGCAGCGTTGCTCAGGACAGGACAGATTCACCG. V is TRBV29-1 and J is TRBJ2-2; the match to TRBD1 covers 7 bases. The sequence runs out 3 residues before the end of the CDR3; the remainder is reconstructed from the germline J gene. Germline V gives CDR1 SQVTM, CDR2 ANQGSEA. The CDR3 has 14 residues.

With respect to this clone: The read terminates 3 residues ahead of where the CDR3 ends, so the germline J gene completes it. The chain combines TRBV10-2 with TRBJ2-2; 7 nucleotides agree with TRBD1. V shed 3 bases, J shed 0 bases, and the junction held 4 bases outside the gene matches. CDR3 size: 16 residues. The germline V gene encodes CDR1 WSHSY and CDR2 SAAADI. The sequenced CDR3 bases are TGCGCCAGCAGTGACCTAACAGGGGCGAACACCGGGGAG. Its translation is CASSDLTGANTGE. From start to end, the CDR3 is CASSDLTGANTGELFF.

A word on this clone: The missing CDR3 end, 3 residues past where the read stops, is filled in from the germline J gene. The J gene is TRBJ2-3, the V gene TRBV30, with 16 positions matching TRBD2. This CDR3 contains 18 residues. Per germline, CDR1 GTSNPN and CDR2 SVGIG (reference sequence). V dropped 2 bases and J dropped 5; count of bases not matched to a gene: 10. Incomplete CDR3 DNA: TGTGCCTGGAGTCCCGGGACTAGCGGGGGGGGTTCACAAGATACG. This codes for CAWSPGTSGGGSQDT. In full, the CDR3 is CAWSPGTSGGGSQDTQYF.

With respect to this clone: The read ends 3 residues early relative to the CDR3; the germline J gene fills the gap. The V gene is TRBV5-1, the J gene TRBJ2-2; weak D call: TRBD1 (6 bases). The CDR3 covers 14 residues. Germline-derived CDR1 and CDR2 are SGHRS and YFSETQ. CDR3 DNA (partial): TGCGCCAGCAGCCCGACACAGGGAACGGAAAAG. It codes for CASSPTQGTEK. The CDR3 in its entirety is CASSPTQGTEKLFF.

Comments on this clone: The DNA ends 3 residues before the CDR3 does, and the rest of the CDR3 is filled in from the germline J gene. The V gene is TRBV7-3, the J gene TRBJ2-5, with 12 bases lining up with TRBD2. The germline V gene has CDR1 SGHTA and CDR2 FQGTGA. The CDR3 totals 16 residues. The CDR3 spells CASSSSSGGAWNTQYF. CDR3 DNA, as far as it was read: TGTGCCAGCAGCTCCTCTAGCGGGGGGGCTTGGAATACC.

Comment on this clone: The missing CDR3 end, 3 residues past where the read stops, is filled in from the germline J gene. The rearrangement joins TRBV18 to TRBJ1-4; 8 bases are a match to TRBD1. The CDR3 is 15 residues long. Germline CDR1 reads KGHSH; CDR2 reads LQKENI. The ends lost 0 bases at V and 8 bases at J; junction bases unmatched: 5. CDR3 DNA, as far as it was read: TGTGCCAGCTCACCACCGGACAGGGCTGGGGAAAAA. Amino acid sequence: CASSPPDRAGEK. The entire CDR3 protein is CASSPPDRAGEKLFF.